The 17 T cell receptor beta chains below all came from one sample that was sequenced in a study of Graves' ophthalmopathy and Graves' hyperthyroidism. The authors amplified TCR beta CDR3 regions, and they did so from RNA transcripts for repertoire sequencing. Second-round multiplex PCR followed a first-round RT-PCR using HTBI primers. A single record per CDR3 protein comes from TCRdb applying MiXCR to the multiplex PCR reads. The sample lists about 50,000 distinct CDR3 sequences; less than 65% were seen once. The sequenced material came from peripheral blood. All receptors come from an adult woman with Graves' ophthalmopathy.

The table lists this clonotype with a count of one. No conserved phenylalanine or tryptophan ends this CDR3, so it is likely a read error. The J gene is TRBJ2-1, the V gene TRBV2; TRBD1 or TRBD2 may be the D gene (6 bases each). The germline gives CDR1 SNHLY, CDR2 FYNNEI. The CDR3 loop spans 11 amino acids. Written as DNA, the CDR3 is TGTGTCAGCAGGGGAGGCGGGGAGCAGTTCCTC. Its translation is CVSRGGGEQFL.

This clonotype has only a few counts. This rearrangement joins TRBV12-3 or TRBV12-4 to TRBJ2-4; TRBD1 agrees at 11 bases. CDR3 length equals 19 residues. The V segment lost 3 bases and the J segment 6 bases; nucleotides outside the gene matches: 16. The CDR3 here is CASSFRGQGVTIGGNIQYF. The CDR3, as DNA: TGTGCCAGCAGTTTTAGGGGACAGGGGGTCACTATTGGGGGAAACATTCAGTACTTC.

In DNA form, the CDR3 reads TGTGCCAGCAGTTTCGCTGAGAGCGATACGCAGTATTTT. Protein product: CASSFAESDTQYF. The chain carries TRBV12-3 or TRBV12-4 and TRBJ2-3; D remains unclear. There are 13 residues in the CDR3. V was cut by 3 bases and J by 6 bases, with 10 bases left in between.

A note on this clonotype: It may be a read error: a sequence one base away is much more abundant. V gene TRBV28 combines with J gene TRBJ2-1; 9 nucleotides align to TRBD2. The CDR3 consists of 14 residues. Germline CDR1 MDHEN, CDR2 SYDVKM. V was pared by 5 bases and J by 9 bases, with 8 bases of the junction left unmatched. The CDR3 nucleotides are TGTGCCAGCAGTGAAGCTAGCGGGATGTCTGAGCAGTTCTTC. This sequence encodes CASSEASGMSEQFF. The full variable domain, in which reference TRBV28 and TRBJ2-1 provide the parts outside the CDR3, is DVKVTQSSRYLVKRTGEKVFLECVQDMDHENMFWYRQDPGLGLRLIYFSYDVKMKEKGDIPEGYSVSREKKERFSLILESASTNQTSMYLCASSEASGMSEQFFGPGTRLTVL.

This clonotype was counted once. CDR3 nucleotide sequence: TGCAGCGTGGCCGGGACAGTGATGAACACTGAAGCTTTCTTT. Translating it yields CSVAGTVMNTEAFF. The chain combines TRBV29-1 with TRBJ1-1; 7 bases align to TRBD1. Germline V gene data show CDR1 as SQVTM and CDR2 as ANQGSEA. The CDR3 is 14 amino acids. J was trimmed by 0 bases and V by 6 bases; bases with no gene match: 7.

About this clonotype itself: Mismatch with germline at one junction end may stem from a read error. The chain couples TRBV7-7 to TRBJ2-3; no reliable D call. The germline V gene has CDR1 SSHAT and CDR2 FNYEAQ (reference sequence). CDR3 length: 13 residues. This CDR3 is CASSLEVTDTQYF. The CDR3 DNA reads TGTGCTAGCAGCCTGGAAGTCACAGATACGCAGTATTTT.

Ten or more counts support this clonotype. The genes are TRBV30 and TRBJ2-5; either TRBD1 or TRBD2 may supply D (5 bases each). Trimming left V 4 bases short and J 7 bases short, with 16 bases between. Germline values: CDR1 GTSNPN, CDR2 SVGIG (reference sequence). The CDR3 covers 13 residues. Written as DNA, the CDR3 is TGTGCCTGGATGAGGGACGCGTACGTGACCCAGTACTTC. It yields the protein CAWMRDAYVTQYF.

The chain couples TRBV28 to TRBJ2-2; either TRBD1 or TRBD2 may supply D (5 bases each). Per germline, CDR1 MDHEN and CDR2 SYDVKM. Trimming pared 4 bases from V and 8 bases from J, leaving 17 bases between. This CDR3 contains 15 residues. This chain's CDR3 is CASSSTASSSGELFF. The CDR3 region has the DNA TGTGCCAGCAGTTCGACAGCCTCTAGCTCTGGGGAGCTGTTTTTT.

This clonotype showed up just a few times. The chain employs TRBV20-1 and TRBJ2-3; D is undetermined. The CDR3 is 11 residues long. Germline V gene data show CDR1 as DFQATT and CDR2 as SNEGSKA (reference sequence). V was cut by 6 bases and J by 7 bases, with 11 bases left in between. The chain's CDR3 is CSAQLGYTQYF. For the CDR3, the DNA is TGCAGTGCGCAATTGGGGTATACGCAGTATTTT.

This clonotype was seen repeatedly, ten times or more. With a much larger clone just one base away, this may be a read error. The DNA for the CDR3 is TGCAGTGCTATCCAGGGGAGGACCACTGAAGCTTTCTTT. Residues: CSAIQGRTTEAFF. This chain connects TRBV20-1 to TRBJ1-1, with D maybe TRBD1 (6 bases). The CDR3 runs 13 residues. The germline gives CDR1 DFQATT, CDR2 SNEGSKA (reference sequence). V was cut by 4 bases and J by 4 bases, with 13 bases left in between.

The chain couples TRBV15 to TRBJ2-7; a possible D gene is TRBD1 (6 bases). With 3 bases removed from V and 5 bases from J, the gap between germline ends came to 20 bases. The CDR3 has 16 amino acids. The V gene's germline CDR1 is LNHNV and CDR2 YYDKDF (reference sequence). CDR3 in amino acids: CATSSVGGGTGHEQYF. The CDR3 DNA reads as TGTGCCACCAGCAGCGTAGGTGGGGGAACAGGGCACGAGCAGTACTTC. Variable domain in full (rest from reference TRBV15 and TRBJ2-7): DAMVIQNPRYQVTQFGKPVTLSCSQTLNHNVMYWYQQKSSQAPKLLFHYYDKDFNNEADTPDNFQSRRPNTSFCFLDIRSPGLGDTAMYLCATSSVGGGTGHEQYFGPGTRLTVT.

The chain couples TRBV7-3 to TRBJ2-1; D gene ambiguous. Germline CDR1 SGHTA, CDR2 FQGTGA. The CDR3 is 13 amino acids. The V and J ends lost 4 bases and 10 bases respectively, with 14 bases between them. CDR3 DNA: TGTGCCAGCAGCTCCGGAAGGGCCCAAGAGCAGTTCTTC. Residues: CASSSGRAQEQFF.

V is TRBV6-1 and J is TRBJ1-2, with 8 positions matching TRBD1. CDR3 size: 16 residues. Trimming removed 3 bases from V and 5 bases from J; junction bases left unmatched: 11. Germline V gives CDR1 MNHNS, CDR2 SASEGT. This chain's CDR3 is CASSERTSGTGYGYTF. DNA for the CDR3: TGTGCCAGCAGTGAGAGGACTAGCGGGACAGGATATGGCTACACCTTC.

This clonotype ranks as medium-sized. The chain has TRBV29-1 and TRBJ1-2; unclear D gene. The CDR3 sequence is 12 residues long. From germline, CDR1 is SQVTM and CDR2 ANQGSEA. V lost 6 bases to trimming and J lost 0 bases, with 8 bases between them. CDR3: CSVRETNYGYTF. The CDR3 DNA reads TGCAGCGTGAGGGAGACTAACTATGGCTACACCTTC.

The genes are TRBV11-2 and TRBJ2-6; TRBD1 might be the D (5 bases). The CDR3 runs to 17 residues. Germline loops: CDR1 SGHAT, CDR2 FQNNGV. Trimming cost V 5 bases and J 4 bases, with 18 bases left between them. The chain's CDR3 is CASSHAGIVAGANVLTF. The DNA for the CDR3 is TGTGCCAGCAGCCACGCAGGGATAGTTGCCGGGGCCAACGTCCTGACTTTC.

Concerning this clonotype itself: The germline gene is not matched at one end of the junction; a read error may be the cause. CDR3 region: CATSRDRRGSIF. CDR3 in DNA: TGTGCCACCAGCAGAGATCGCAGAGGCAGCATTTTT. The rearrangement links TRBV15 to TRBJ1-4; D not certain. There are 12 residues in the CDR3. Looked up from germline, CDR1 is LNHNV and CDR2 is YYDKDF (reference sequence).

This clonotype is judged medium-sized. The chain employs TRBV15 and TRBJ2-7; D uncertain. V lost 4 bases and J 6 bases, leaving 10 bases between the germline ends. Germline CDR1 is LNHNV and CDR2 is YYDKDF (reference sequence). The CDR3 is 12 residues long. The CDR3 here is CATSTAAGEQYF. The CDR3, as DNA: TGTGCCACCAGCACCGCAGCCGGCGAGCAGTACTTC. Full variable domain (missing parts from reference TRBV15 and TRBJ2-7): DAMVIQNPRYQVTQFGKPVTLSCSQTLNHNVMYWYQQKSSQAPKLLFHYYDKDFNNEADTPDNFQSRRPNTSFCFLDIRSPGLGDTAMYLCATSTAAGEQYFGPGTRLTVT.